These T cell receptor beta chains were read from a single sample in a study of beta chain features in type 1 diabetes. TCRdb's copy holds only in-frame clones and misses some; the assay was immunoSEQ multiplex PCR. The sample yields roughly 730,000 clones, roughly 12% seen once. The sequenced sample consisted of naive CD4+ T cells from blood. The receptors were sampled from a man aged 18 to 30 with type 1 diabetes. Each CDR3 is given with its conserved first and last residue. The D gene is left open where the match is weak. Rows give clone size only sometimes, using once, few, many, or a class for an expanded clone.

>TRBD1|-|TRBJ1-2|TRBV15
TGTGCCACCAGCAGAGTGGGGACAGGGTACGGCTACACCTTC
CATSRVGTGYGYTF
>-|-|TRBJ1-4|TRBV11-3
TGTGCCAGCAGCTCTGACAGGGAAAAACTGTTTTTT
CASSSDREKLFF
>-|once|TRBJ1-5|TRBV4-1
TGCGCCAGCAGCCAAGATAGGGCCTGGGACCAGCCCCAGCATTTT
CASSQDRAWDQPQHF
>TRBD2|-|TRBJ2-1|TRBV7-2
TGTGCCAGCAGCTTAAGACTAGCGGGGGGAAGCGCCTACAATGAGCAGTTCTTC
CASSLRLAGGSAYNEQFF
>-|-|TRBJ2-4|TRBV6-1
TGTGCCAGCAGTGAAGCGCTCCTAGTCACCAAAAACATTCAGTACTTC
CASSEALLVTKNIQYF
>-|-|TRBJ2-1|TRBV30
TGTGCCTGGAGTCCCTCAGGGGTCAGCTCCTACAATGAGCAGTTCTTC
CAWSPSGVSSYNEQFF
>-|few|TRBJ2-3|TRBV7-9
TGTGCCAGCAGCCAGGGGCGGGGGCCGACAGATACGCAGTATTTT
CASSQGRGPTDTQYF
>TRBD1|few|TRBJ2-3|TRBV29-1
TGCAGCTCCGCCGGGACAGGGGTAACAGATACGCAGTATTTT
CSSAGTGVTDTQYF
>TRBD2|few|TRBJ2-3|TRBV30
TGTGCCTGGAGTGTAAGGGTTAGCGGGGCAGATACGCAGTATTTT
CAWSVRVSGADTQYF
>TRBD1|-|TRBJ1-2|TRBV29-1
TGCAGCGTCGACCGGACAGGGGGCCGGGGCTACACCTTC
CSVDRTGGRGYTF
>-|-|TRBJ1-1|TRBV9
TGTGCCAGCAGCGTAGTTTCGGGGAACACTGAAGCTTTCTTT
CASSVVSGNTEAFF
>-|-|TRBJ1-2|TRBV7-6
TGTGCCAGCAGCTCGTCAGGGTATGGCTACACCTTC
CASSSSGYGYTF
>TRBD2|few|TRBJ2-1|TRBV7-3
TGTGCCAGCAGCTCCCGTGCGGGGGGCGACAATGAGCAGTTCTTC
CASSSRAGGDNEQFF
>TRBD2|few|TRBJ2-3|TRBV11-2
TGTGCCAGCAGCCCAGCTAGCGGGGGGGCACAAGATACGCAGTATTTT
CASSPASGGAQDTQYF
>TRBD1|few|TRBJ2-2|TRBV2
TGTGCCAGCACCACAGGGACAGGCACCGGGGAGCTGTTTTTT
CASTTGTGTGELFF
>-|few|TRBJ1-2|TRBV2
TGTGCCAGCAGTGAGGAACTGACTTTGAACTATGGCTACACCTTC
CASSEELTLNYGYTF
>-|-|TRBJ2-5|TRBV6-5
TGTGCCAGCAGCCGGACGGGAGAGGAGACCCAGTACTTC
CASSRTGEETQYF
>TRBD1|-|TRBJ2-7|TRBV14
TGTGCCAGCAGCGGACAGGTGGAAAGCTACGAGCAGTACTTC
CASSGQVESYEQYF
>TRBD2|few|TRBJ2-5|TRBV19
TGTGCCAGTAGTATCCAGGGCGCTAGCGGAGAGACCCAGTACTTC
CASSIQGASGETQYF
>-|few|TRBJ2-1|TRBV11-2
TGTGCCAGCAGCTTAAAGTACAATGAGCAGTTCTTC
CASSLKYNEQFF
>-|few|TRBJ1-2|TRBV15
TGTGCCACCAGCACGGGGGGTCTCTATGGCTACACCTTC
CATSTGGLYGYTF
>-|-|TRBJ1-2|TRBV18
TGTGCCAGCTCACCGTCCCAGCCGTATGGCTACACCTTC
CASSPSQPYGYTF
>-|-|TRBJ1-2|TRBV5-6
TGTGCCAGCAGCTTGGGAGAGGATGGCTACACCTTC
CASSLGEDGYTF
>-|few|TRBJ2-6|TRBV19
TGTGCCAGTAGTGGCGGGGGCATCTCTGGGGCCAACGTCCTGACTTTC
CASSGGGISGANVLTF
>-|-|TRBJ2-5|TRBV2
TGTGCCAGCAGCCCCCACACAGGAGAAGAGACCCAGTACTTC
CASSPHTGEETQYF
>-|-|TRBJ1-2|TRBV7-8
TGTGCCAGCAGCTTAGCGGGACGGAACTATGGCTACACCTTC
CASSLAGRNYGYTF
>-|few|TRBJ1-2|TRBV28
TGTGCCAGCACTAACAGGGTTGGGGGCTACACCTTC
CASTNRVGGYTF
>-|few|TRBJ1-1|TRBV7-9
TGTGCCAGCAGCTTTCTGGGGCAGAGTGAAGCTTTCTTT
CASSFLGQSEAFF
>-|once|TRBJ2-3|TRBV28
TGTGCCAGCATCCCTGGGGCTGGCACAGATACGCAGTATTTT
CASIPGAGTDTQYF
>-|few|TRBJ1-1|TRBV10-1
TGCGCCAGCAGGGCCACAGGGACGAACACTGAAGCTTTCTTT
CASRATGTNTEAFF
>-|-|TRBJ1-2|TRBV27
TGTGCCAGCAGAAACAGGGATGGCTACACCTTC
CASRNRDGYTF
>-|few|TRBJ2-5|TRBV7-3
TGTGCCAGCAGCTTAACGTCAGAGCTTTGGGAGACCCAGTACTTC
CASSLTSELWETQYF
>-|few|TRBJ2-2|TRBV5-1
TGCGCCAGCAGCTTGGGAGGAGGCAGCCCTAACACCGGGGAGCTGTTTTTT
CASSLGGGSPNTGELFF
>-|-|TRBJ1-6|TRBV6-6
TGTGCCAGCAGTTACAGGTTGAATAATTCACCCCTCCACTTT
CASSYRLNNSPLHF
>-|few|TRBJ2-2|TRBV15
TGTGCCACCAGCAGACTCGGTCACGACACCGGGGAGCTGTTTTTT
CATSRLGHDTGELFF